This TCR beta chain came from a study of blood T cell repertoires in COVID-19. Study-level information: The United States, Italy and Spain supplied acute and convalescent COVID-19 samples.

The CDR3 has 18 residues. The V gene lost 3 bases and the J gene lost 0 bases, with 18 bases spanning the gap. Looked up from germline, CDR1 is MNHNS and CDR2 is SASEGT. Profiling relied on immunoSEQ multiplex PCR, and the TCRdb table lists in-frame clones only, not all of them. The table has about 170,000 clones, about 83% seen once; the top ten hold around 20%. The chain is built from TRBV6-1 and TRBJ2-1, with D perhaps TRBD1 (6 bases). This receptor was identified in a woman aged 70-85 years who had recovered from COVID-19. Sequenced input: peripheral blood. CDR3 nucleotides: TGTGCCAGCAGTGAGAAGACGACAGGCGCCTTCTCCTACAATGAGCAGTTCTTC. Protein: CASSEKTTGAFSYNEQFF.